This T cell receptor beta chain was retrieved from a study of cytomegalovirus exposure and HLA in healthy donors. Trimming removed 8 bases at V and 1 base at J, with 8 bases between. This CDR3 is built from 11 residues. CDR1 is GTSNPN and CDR2 is SVGIG in the germline V gene (reference sequence). As for this clone: Its target is unknown.

General observations from the study: Later findings reportedly placed an Asian-associated ancestry cluster below the 666-donor mean for N-insertions. For cytomegalovirus status, the classifier reportedly gave diagnoses with high specificity and sensitivity. For TCR beta chains, V- and J-gene trimming was later linked to a missense DCLRE1C variant.

The study ran its PCR with 60 Vbeta and 13 Jbeta primers. Sequencing used immunoSEQ multiplex PCR; TCRdb keeps in-frame clones, though not all of them. This table has 150,000 to 200,000 clones, 70% to 85% appearing once. Material for sequencing was PBMCs. V usage is TRBV30 and J usage is TRBJ1-1; D is uncertain. This clonotype was sampled from a boy aged 2 to 9 in good health and CMV-seronegative. DNA for the CDR3: TGTGCCGGTTCTAGGAACACTGAAGCTTTCTTT. This gives the protein CAGSRNTEAFF.